This record concerns one T cell receptor beta chain sequence. The antigen is undetermined. Profiled with immunoSEQ multiplex PCR; TCRdb holds only in-frame clones, not every one. The sample carries around 61,000 clones, roughly 85% recorded once. This CDR3 has 16 residues. Germline V gives CDR1 SQVTM, CDR2 ANQGSEA. Trimming took 0 bases from V and 1 from J, leaving 15 bases between them. The source of the sample is a study of T cell responses to AZD1222 COVID-19 vaccine. Study-wide findings and caveats: Recipients of AZD1222 seropositive at baseline numbered only five or six. The span of vaccine-associated CD4 TCRs extended across spike, with dominance at 160-218 and 743-854.

The sequencing used peripheral blood, collected on day 0 of AZD1222 vaccination. The V call is TRBV29-1, the J call TRBJ1-1; D possibly corresponds to TRBD1 (5 bases). This clonotype originated in an adult in good health. The CDR3 DNA reads TGCAGCGTTGAAGATCTTCAGGGAAGGAAGAACACTGAAGCTTTCTTT. The encoded protein is CSVEDLQGRKNTEAFF. The whole variable domain, filled in from reference TRBV29-1 and TRBJ1-1, reads SAVISQKPSRDICQRGTSLTIQCQVDSQVTMMFWYRQQPGQSLTLIATANQGSEATYESGFVIDKFPISRPNLTFSTLTVSNMSPEDSSIYLCSVEDLQGRKNTEAFFGQGTRLTVV.